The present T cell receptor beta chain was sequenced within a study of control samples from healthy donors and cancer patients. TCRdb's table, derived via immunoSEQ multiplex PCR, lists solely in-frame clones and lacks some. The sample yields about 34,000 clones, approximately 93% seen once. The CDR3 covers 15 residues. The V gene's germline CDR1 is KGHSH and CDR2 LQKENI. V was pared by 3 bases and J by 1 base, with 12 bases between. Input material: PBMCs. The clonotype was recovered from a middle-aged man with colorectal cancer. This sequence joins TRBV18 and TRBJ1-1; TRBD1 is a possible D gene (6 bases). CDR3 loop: CASSPEQGRNTEAFF. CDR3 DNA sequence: TGTGCCAGCTCACCGGAACAGGGTAGGAACACTGAAGCTTTCTTT.